This T cell receptor gamma chain is from a study of γδ T cells in repeated Plasmodium falciparum infection. Looking at the study overall: Each infection was followed by sampling at 21 days, plus baseline and some pre-infection draws.

Ten or more counts support this clone. TCRdb lists the protein of a much larger clone for this DNA, which differs at residue 11, so this is likely a read error; the protein given here is translated from the DNA itself. Gammadelta T cells were flow-sorted from PBMC into Vgamma9/Vdelta2+ and Vdelta2-negative populations for bulk analysis. TCRdb re-called the multiplex PCR reads via CATT. This table has 20,000 to 30,000 gamma-chain clones, around 2.9% appearing once. The CDR3 runs to 16 residues. Germline lookup yields CDR1 GITISATS and CDR2 ISYDGTV (reference sequence). The sequence was collected from a pool of human donors (malaria-infected and uninfected, not separated). V gene TRGV9 combines with J gene TRGJP. The sample comprised gamma-delta T cells from blood. The CDR3 region has the DNA TGTGCCTTGTGGAAAGGTCAAGAGTTGGGCAGAAAAATCAAGGTATTT. Translated: CALWKGQELGRKIKVF.